What follows is one T cell receptor (beta chain) and its context. Its antigen is not known. These data belong to a study of monozygotic twins with inflammatory bowel disease. Study-level results: Healthy co-twins exceeded IBD patients in TCRbeta diversity as measured by inverse Simpson. The analysis yielded no support for one strong signal or clonotype associated with IBD.

Per the germline V gene, CDR1 is LGHNA and CDR2 is YSLEER. The CDR3 consists of 16 residues. Each TCR library consumed about 3,700 ng of total RNA. Each CDR3 protein gets one entry in TCRdb, which reprocessed the 5' RACE reads and gives no DNA. The listing records fewer than 550,000 distinct CDR3 sequences. The TCR originated in a human donor with ulcerative colitis or Crohn's disease, or a healthy co-twin of an affected twin (not recorded which). The J gene is TRBJ1-2, the V gene TRBV4-3; the D call of TRBD1 rests on TCRdb alone, since no DNA is present to check it. Sequences were obtained from blood. CDR3 protein: CASSQFDQPLSYGYTF.